Below, 16 T cell receptor beta chains from the same sample are listed, as sequenced in a study of T-cell reconstitution after alpha-beta-depleted transplantation in children. For TCRbeta, the library was prepared with unique molecular identifiers. A single record per CDR3 protein comes from TCRdb applying MiXCR to the PCR reads. The sample consists of 750,000 to 950,000 distinct CDR3 sequences, less than 20% of them appearing once. The starting material was PBMCs, mostly from graft donor cells, obtained 360 days after TCRalphabeta/CD19-depleted stem cell transplant. Every receptor here comes from a male patient under 18 who had a stem cell transplant for acute lymphoblastic leukemia, so the T cells may come from the graft donor.

The chain joins TRBV7-6 to TRBJ2-5; 11 nucleotides line up with TRBD1. J lost 5 bases, V lost 4 bases, and 15 bases had no gene match. CDR3 length: 18 amino acids. The germline gives CDR1 SGHVS, CDR2 FNYEAQ. In DNA, the CDR3 is TGTGCCAGCAGCTCCTCGGACAGGGGGCGCGAGGTCGTTGAGACCCAGTACTTC. Its translation is CASSSSDRGREVVETQYF.

This clonotype was seen a handful of times. The chain employs TRBV7-2 and TRBJ1-5; 12 bases agree with TRBD1. Losses at the gene ends were 5 bases for V and 7 bases for J; bases not matched to a gene: 12. The CDR3 is 17 amino acids. In germline, CDR1 is SGHTA, CDR2 FQGNSA. CDR3 bases: TGTGCCAGCAGCGTCCGGGACAGGGGGCTGAGTGTGCAGCCCCAGCATTTT. Residues: CASSVRDRGLSVQPQHF.

This clonotype was counted between two and nine times. The chain carries TRBV12-3 or TRBV12-4 and TRBJ2-1; 8 bases are a match to TRBD2. Germline trimming cut 3 bases from V and 9 bases from J; bases unmatched to any gene: 10. This CDR3 has 15 residues. CDR3 nucleotides: TGTGCCAGCAGTTTTAGGCCGGGAGGGCCCGGTGAGCAGTTCTTC. Its translation: CASSFRPGGPGEQFF.

This clonotype was counted between two and nine times. The CDR3 reads CASSLMGLGSYEQYF. The CDR3 DNA sequence: TGTGCCAGCAGCTTAATGGGATTGGGCTCCTACGAGCAGTACTTC. The chain couples TRBV7-6 to TRBJ2-7; D is unclear. The CDR3 loop spans 15 amino acids. CDR1 and CDR2 (germline): SGHVS, FNYEAQ. The V and J ends lost 2 bases and 0 bases respectively, with 11 bases between them.

This clonotype came up many times. The gene calls are TRBV5-1 and TRBJ2-5; D unclear. The germline V and J ends were trimmed by 0 bases and 6 bases, with 12 bases remaining between them. Germline assignment: CDR1 SGHRS and CDR2 YFSETQ. CDR3 length: 14 amino acids. The CDR3 sequence is CASSLDAEWKTQYF. The CDR3 DNA sequence: TGCGCCAGCAGCTTGGATGCGGAGTGGAAGACCCAGTACTTC.

The chain has TRBV12-3 or TRBV12-4 and TRBJ1-1; D not certain. Deletions cut 8 bases from V and 4 bases from J, with 11 bases between. This CDR3 has 12 amino acids. The CDR3 sequence: CASGWGFTEAFF. In nucleotides, the CDR3 is TGTGCCAGCGGCTGGGGTTTCACTGAAGCTTTCTTT.

A few counts support this clonotype. The chain employs TRBV7-2 and TRBJ2-7, with TRBD2 matching 14 bases. This CDR3 comprises 18 residues. Germline V gene sequence: CDR1 SGHTA, CDR2 FQGNSA. V lost 3 bases, J lost 2 bases, and 9 bases stayed unmatched. CDR3 sequence: CASSFLTGTSGGPYEQYF. The CDR3, as DNA: TGTGCCAGCAGCTTTTTAACCGGGACTAGCGGGGGTCCCTACGAGCAGTACTTC.

This clonotype has only one observation. The genes are TRBV21-1 and TRBJ2-7. TRBV21-1 is an annotated pseudogene. The CDR3 consists of 16 residues. As DNA, the CDR3 is TGTGCCAGCAGCAAAAAGTGGACTAGAAGCTCCTACGAGCAGTACTTC. It encodes CASSKKWTRSSYEQYF.

V and J are TRBV5-1 and TRBJ1-3; D possibly corresponds to TRBD1 (5 bases). Germline CDR1 reads SGHRS; CDR2 reads YFSETQ. The CDR3 runs 17 residues. V dropped 3 bases and J dropped 3 bases, with 19 bases sitting between them. In DNA, the CDR3 is TGCGCCAGCAGCTATACAAGCCCCAGGGAAGGTGGAAACACCATATATTTT. Translated: CASSYTSPREGGNTIYF. The variable domain in full, with the rest retrieved from reference TRBV5-1 and TRBJ1-3, is KAGVTQTPRYLIKTRGQQVTLSCSPISGHRSVSWYQQTPGQGLQFLFEYFSETQRNKGNFPGRFSGRQFSNSRSEMNVSTLELGDSALYLCASSYTSPREGGNTIYFGEGSWLTVV.

The chain has TRBV10-2 and TRBJ2-1; D uncertain. Germline CDR1 reads WSHSY; CDR2 reads SAAADI. The CDR3 is 13 residues long. Trimming removed 2 bases at V and 6 bases at J, with 8 bases between. In nucleotides, the CDR3 is TGCGCCAGCAGTGAGCAACAGCTCAATGAGCAGTTCTTC. This sequence encodes CASSEQQLNEQFF.

This clonotype was counted only a few times. The genes are TRBV20-1 and TRBJ1-2, with D uncertain. This CDR3 is built from 11 residues. The germline gives CDR1 DFQATT, CDR2 SNEGSKA (reference sequence). V dropped 6 bases and J dropped 2 bases, with 7 bases sitting between them. CDR3 nucleotide sequence: TGCAGTGCCCGACCCAACTATGGCTACACCTTC. Translated: CSARPNYGYTF.

The chain links TRBV2 to TRBJ2-1; D unresolved. CDR1 is SNHLY and CDR2 is FYNNEI in the germline V gene. This CDR3 has 13 amino acids. The V end was cut by 7 bases, the J end by 5 bases, with 12 bases between. This CDR3 reads CASKTLGDNEQFF. The CDR3 DNA reads as TGTGCCAGCAAGACCCTAGGAGACAATGAGCAGTTCTTC.

The chain is built from TRBV12-3 or TRBV12-4 and TRBJ2-1; TRBD1 is a possible D gene (5 bases). This CDR3 is 12 amino acids long. V was pared by 4 bases and J by 15 bases, with 16 bases between. CDR3: CASSSLSRAAFF. The CDR3 coding sequence is TGTGCCAGCAGTTCCCTCTCCAGGGCGGCGTTCTTC.

This chain links TRBV11-2 with TRBJ2-7, with D maybe TRBD2 (7 bases). Trimming took off 1 base at V and 2 bases at J, with 21 bases between the two ends. CDR1 is SGHAT and CDR2 is FQNNGV in the germline V gene. The CDR3 is 18 residues long. The chain's CDR3 is CASSLVPVGGAGAYEQYF. CDR3 sequence (DNA): TGTGCCAGCAGCTTAGTCCCCGTAGGGGGGGCGGGAGCCTACGAGCAGTACTTC.

The J gene is TRBJ2-1, the V gene TRBV5-1; D remains unclear. Germline CDR1 SGHRS, CDR2 YFSETQ. V was trimmed by 0 bases and J by 0 bases, leaving 10 bases between them. The CDR3 sequence is 16 residues long. CDR3 residues: CASSLDVLSSYNEQFF. Here the CDR3 DNA reads TGCGCCAGCAGCTTGGATGTCCTTAGCTCCTACAATGAGCAGTTCTTC.

This clonotype was counted only a few times. The chain has TRBV2 and TRBJ2-1, with 8 bases that match TRBD2. The CDR3 consists of 15 residues. Looked up from germline, CDR1 is SNHLY and CDR2 is FYNNEI. V lost 5 bases to trimming and J lost 1 base; unmatched junction nucleotides: 4. CDR3 coding DNA: TGTGCCAGCAGTACTAGCGGAAAGTCCTACAATGAGCAGTTCTTC. It codes for CASSTSGKSYNEQFF.